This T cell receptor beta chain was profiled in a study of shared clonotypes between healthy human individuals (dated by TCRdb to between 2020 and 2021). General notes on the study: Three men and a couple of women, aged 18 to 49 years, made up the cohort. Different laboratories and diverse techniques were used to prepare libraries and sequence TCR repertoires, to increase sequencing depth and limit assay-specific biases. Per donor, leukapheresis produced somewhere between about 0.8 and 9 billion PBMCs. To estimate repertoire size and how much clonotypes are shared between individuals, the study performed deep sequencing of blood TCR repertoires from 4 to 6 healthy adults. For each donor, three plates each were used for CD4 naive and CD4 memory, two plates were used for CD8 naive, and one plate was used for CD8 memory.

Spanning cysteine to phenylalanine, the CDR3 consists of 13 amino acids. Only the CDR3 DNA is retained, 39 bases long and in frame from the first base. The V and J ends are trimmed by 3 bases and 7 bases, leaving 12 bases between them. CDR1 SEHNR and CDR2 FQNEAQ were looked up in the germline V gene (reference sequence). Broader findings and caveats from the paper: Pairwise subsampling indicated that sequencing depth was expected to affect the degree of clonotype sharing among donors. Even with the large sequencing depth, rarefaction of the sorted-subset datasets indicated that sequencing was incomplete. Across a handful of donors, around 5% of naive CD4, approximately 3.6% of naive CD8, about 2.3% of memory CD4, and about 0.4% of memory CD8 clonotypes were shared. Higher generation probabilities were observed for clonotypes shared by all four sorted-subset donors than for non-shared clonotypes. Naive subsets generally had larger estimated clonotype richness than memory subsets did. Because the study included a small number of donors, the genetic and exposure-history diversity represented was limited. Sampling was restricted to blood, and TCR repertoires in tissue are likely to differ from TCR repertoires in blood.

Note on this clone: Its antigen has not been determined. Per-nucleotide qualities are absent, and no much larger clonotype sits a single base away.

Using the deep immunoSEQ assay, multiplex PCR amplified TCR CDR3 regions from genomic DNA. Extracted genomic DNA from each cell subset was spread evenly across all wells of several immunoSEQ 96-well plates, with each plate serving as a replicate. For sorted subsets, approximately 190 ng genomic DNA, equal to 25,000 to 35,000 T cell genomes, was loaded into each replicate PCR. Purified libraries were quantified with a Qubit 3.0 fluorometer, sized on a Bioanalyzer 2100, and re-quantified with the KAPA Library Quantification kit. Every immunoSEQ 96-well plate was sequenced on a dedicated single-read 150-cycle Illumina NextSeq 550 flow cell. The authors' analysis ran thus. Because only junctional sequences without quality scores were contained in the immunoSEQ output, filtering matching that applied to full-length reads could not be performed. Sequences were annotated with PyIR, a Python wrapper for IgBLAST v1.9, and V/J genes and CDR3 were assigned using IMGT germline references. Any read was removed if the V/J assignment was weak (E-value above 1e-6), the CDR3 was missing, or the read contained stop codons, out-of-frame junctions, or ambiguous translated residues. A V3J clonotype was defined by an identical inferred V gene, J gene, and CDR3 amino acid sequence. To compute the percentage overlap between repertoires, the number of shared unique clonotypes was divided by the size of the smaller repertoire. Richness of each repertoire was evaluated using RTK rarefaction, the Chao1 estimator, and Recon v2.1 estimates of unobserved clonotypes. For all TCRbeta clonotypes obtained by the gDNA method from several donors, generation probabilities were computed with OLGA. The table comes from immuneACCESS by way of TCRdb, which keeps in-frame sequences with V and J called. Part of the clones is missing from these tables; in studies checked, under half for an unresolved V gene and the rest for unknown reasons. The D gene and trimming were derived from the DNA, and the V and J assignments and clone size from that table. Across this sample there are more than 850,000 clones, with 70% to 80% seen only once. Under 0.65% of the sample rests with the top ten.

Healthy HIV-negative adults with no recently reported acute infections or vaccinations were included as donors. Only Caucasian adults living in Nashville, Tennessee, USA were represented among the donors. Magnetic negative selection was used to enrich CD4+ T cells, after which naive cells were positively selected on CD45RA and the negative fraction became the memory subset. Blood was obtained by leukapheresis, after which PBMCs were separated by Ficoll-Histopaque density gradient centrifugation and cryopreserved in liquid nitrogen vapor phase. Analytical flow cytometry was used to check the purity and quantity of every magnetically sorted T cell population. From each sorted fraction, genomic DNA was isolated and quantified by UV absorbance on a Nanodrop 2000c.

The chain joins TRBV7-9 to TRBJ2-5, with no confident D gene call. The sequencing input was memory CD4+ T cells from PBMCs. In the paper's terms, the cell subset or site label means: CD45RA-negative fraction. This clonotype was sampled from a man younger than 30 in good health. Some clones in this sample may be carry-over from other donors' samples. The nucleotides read TGTGCCAGCAGCTTTACCACTATCGGGACCCAGTACTTC. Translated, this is CASSFTTIGTQYF.